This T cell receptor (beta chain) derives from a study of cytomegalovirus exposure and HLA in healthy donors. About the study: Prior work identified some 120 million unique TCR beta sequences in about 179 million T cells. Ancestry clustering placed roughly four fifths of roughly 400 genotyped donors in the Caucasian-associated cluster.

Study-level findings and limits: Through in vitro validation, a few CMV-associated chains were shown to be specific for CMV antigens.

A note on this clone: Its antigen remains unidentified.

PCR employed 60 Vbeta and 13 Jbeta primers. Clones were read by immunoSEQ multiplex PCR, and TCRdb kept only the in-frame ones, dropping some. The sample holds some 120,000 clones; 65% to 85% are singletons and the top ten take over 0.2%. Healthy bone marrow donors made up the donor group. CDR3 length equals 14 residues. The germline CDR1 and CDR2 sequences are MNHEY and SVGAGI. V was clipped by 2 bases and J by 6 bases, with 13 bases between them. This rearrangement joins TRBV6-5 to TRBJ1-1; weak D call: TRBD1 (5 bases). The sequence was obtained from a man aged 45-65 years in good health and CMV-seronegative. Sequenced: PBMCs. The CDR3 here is CASSYGIRDSEAFF. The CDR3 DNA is TGTGCCAGCAGTTACGGTATCAGGGATTCTGAAGCTTTCTTT.